The source of this T cell receptor (beta chain) is a study of TIL therapy for anti-PD-1-resistant metastatic lung cancer. Study details: Patients then received nivolumab; progressors got lymphodepletion, TIL and IL-2. A few tumors were EGFR-mutant and two were ALK-rearranged. Findings of the study overall: This highly selected cohort may not generalize to typical lung cancer patients.

A note on this clone: What it recognizes is unknown.

This CDR3 contains 18 residues. The germline V and J ends were trimmed by 2 bases and 6 bases, with 23 bases remaining between them. Germline CDR1 reads LNHDA; CDR2 reads SQIVND (reference sequence). Sequencing used immunoSEQ v3. Libraries were sequenced to around 2 million read pairs (survey) or roughly 4.5-6 million (deep). Assay used: immunoSEQ multiplex PCR; TCRdb lists only in-frame clones, some missing. The sample contains about 21,000 clones, under 80% of which appear only once. Time point here: pre-treatment sample, taken before nivolumab and TIL therapy. This receptor was identified in a person between 25 and 79 years old with non-small cell lung cancer. The sample consisted of blood, taken at baseline. V is TRBV19 and J is TRBJ2-1, with D perhaps being TRBD1 or TRBD2 (5 bases each). Here the CDR3 reads CASSIMLRGPPYSNEQFF. CDR3 bases: TGTGCCAGTAGTATAATGTTGAGGGGACCCCCATACAGCAATGAGCAGTTCTTC.